These 18 T cell receptor beta chains were all obtained from the same sample, sequenced in a study of T cell repertoires in cytomegalovirus infection. TCRdb fed the reads into MiXCR, producing one record per CDR3 protein. The sample consists of roughly 860,000 distinct CDR3 sequences, over 25% of them appearing once. These receptors lack a known antigen. Sequenced here: cultured CD8+ T cells from PBMCs, sampled from culture after CMV antigen stimulation. These receptors all stem from a human donor in good health (CMV status not recorded). Some clones in this sample may be carry-over from other donors' samples.

In this sample, this clonotype turned up a few times. The chain couples TRBV7-9 to TRBJ1-6; no firm D call. With 1 base removed from V and 14 bases from J, the gap between germline ends came to 9 bases. This CDR3 has 12 residues. Germline assignment: CDR1 SEHNR and CDR2 FQNEAQ (reference sequence). The CDR3 bases are TGTGCCAGCAGCTTAGACCCAATGGCCCTCCACTTT. It codes for CASSLDPMALHF.

The chain is built from TRBV7-9 and TRBJ1-1; 8 nucleotides match TRBD1. From germline, CDR1 is SEHNR and CDR2 FQNEAQ (reference sequence). V lost 3 bases, J lost 0 bases, and 3 bases stayed unmatched. The CDR3 is 15 amino acids. CDR3 sequence reads: CASSLTTGVNTEAFF. For the CDR3, the DNA is TGTGCCAGCAGCTTGACGACAGGGGTGAACACTGAAGCTTTCTTT.

Ten or more counts support this clonotype. The rearrangement joins TRBV27 to TRBJ1-5; 10 positions agree with TRBD1. Germline V CDR1 and CDR2: MNHEY, SMNVEV (reference sequence). V was clipped by 5 bases and J by 7 bases; unmatched bases: 14. The CDR3 runs to 17 residues. The CDR3 here is CASSPGTGVGMGQPQHF. CDR3 DNA sequence: TGTGCCAGCAGTCCCGGGACAGGGGTTGGAATGGGGCAGCCCCAGCATTTT.

V and J are TRBV27 and TRBJ2-3; 8 bases are a match to TRBD2. Germline V gives CDR1 MNHEY, CDR2 SMNVEV (reference sequence). The CDR3 extends over 15 amino acids. V dropped 7 bases and J dropped 3; count of bases not matched to a gene: 9. Here the CDR3 reads CASTLIGGGTDTQYF. The CDR3 region has the DNA TGTGCCAGCACCCTCATCGGGGGGGGGACAGATACGCAGTATTTT.

The chain has TRBV4-3 and TRBJ1-6, with D uncertain. The CDR3 sequence is 14 residues long. Per the germline V gene, CDR1 is LGHNA and CDR2 is YSLEER. Trimming took 0 bases from V and 8 from J, leaving 8 bases between them. CDR3 coding DNA: TGCGCCAGCAGCCAAGATCGGGGTTATTCACCCCTCCACTTT. Translating it yields CASSQDRGYSPLHF.

This clonotype was observed a handful of times. This chain links TRBV15 with TRBJ1-1; 9 positions match TRBD1. The V gene's germline CDR1 is LNHNV and CDR2 YYDKDF (reference sequence). V shed 3 bases and J 5 bases; nucleotides not matched to a gene: 10. CDR3 length: 16 amino acids. DNA of the CDR3: TGTGCCACCAGCAGTTTCGGGACAGGGTTGTTGACTGAAGCTTTCTTT. It is translated as CATSSFGTGLLTEAFF.

This clonotype was observed a few times. The chain links TRBV10-2 to TRBJ1-3; TRBD1 agrees at 10 bases. Looked up from germline, CDR1 is WSHSY and CDR2 is SAAADI. Trimming cost V 6 bases and J 3 bases; bases outside gene matches: 11. The CDR3 is 17 amino acids. The chain's CDR3 is CASRRGDRGYLGNTIYF. The CDR3 DNA is TGCGCCAGCAGAAGGGGGGACAGGGGATACCTTGGAAACACCATATATTTT.

There are many counts of this clonotype. CDR3 amino acids: CASSLNRGANQPQHF. The CDR3 DNA reads as TGTGCCAGCAGCTTAAACAGGGGGGCCAATCAGCCCCAGCATTTT. The chain is built from TRBV7-2 and TRBJ1-5; 8 nucleotides agree with TRBD1. This CDR3 spans 15 amino acids. Germline CDR1 SGHTA, CDR2 FQGNSA. V trimming: 2 bases; J trimming: 3 bases; junction bases outside the gene matches: 3.

This clonotype was counted a few times. In DNA, the CDR3 is TGTGCCAGCAGCCTAACGCGGACAGGGGGGCCTTATGGCTACACCTTC. The encoded protein is CASSLTRTGGPYGYTF. This chain uses TRBV7-8 with TRBJ1-2, with 10 bases lining up with TRBD1. Germline assignment: CDR1 SGHVS and CDR2 FQNEAQ. V gave up 5 bases and J gave up 5 bases; unmatched junction bases: 11. CDR3 length equals 16 residues.

The chain couples TRBV7-6 to TRBJ2-1, with D perhaps TRBD1 or TRBD2 (5 bases each). Germline V gives CDR1 SGHVS, CDR2 FNYEAQ. Trimming took 5 bases from V and 3 from J, leaving 23 bases between them. There are 18 residues in the CDR3. CDR3 nucleotides: TGTGCCAGCAGCATCCCCGGCATCTCGGGACCGGACTACAATGAGCAGTTCTTC. Amino acids: CASSIPGISGPDYNEQFF. Using reference TRBV7-6 and TRBJ2-1 for the parts outside the CDR3, the full variable domain is GAGVSQSPRYKVTKRGQDVALRCDPISGHVSLYWYRQALGQGPEFLTYFNYEAQQDKSGLPNDRFSAERPEGSISTLTIQRTEQRDSAMYRCASSIPGISGPDYNEQFFGPGTRLTVL.

The chain has TRBV19 and TRBJ1-1, with D possibly matching TRBD1 (5 bases). This CDR3 spans 14 amino acids. Trimming pared 5 bases from V and 0 bases from J, leaving 10 bases between. In germline, CDR1 is LNHDA, CDR2 SQIVND (reference sequence). CDR3 loop: CASSVQELNTEAFF. CDR3 nucleotide sequence: TGTGCCAGTAGTGTACAGGAGCTGAACACTGAAGCTTTCTTT.

This clonotype was seen a few times. The chain has TRBV6-6 and TRBJ1-5; 7 bases line up with TRBD1. CDR3 size: 16 residues. Germline V gene lookup returns CDR1 MNHNY and CDR2 SVGAGI (reference sequence). The junction had 8 bases not matched to a gene; V was cut back by 0 bases and J by 6 bases. For the CDR3, the DNA is TGTGCCAGCAGTTACTCGACCACAGGGGTTACTCAGCCCCAGCATTTT. This gives the protein CASSYSTTGVTQPQHF.

The V and J genes are TRBV28 and TRBJ2-5; a possible D gene is TRBD2 (7 bases). The germline V and J ends were trimmed by 11 bases and 1 base, with 14 bases remaining between them. The CDR3 contains 13 residues. Germline CDR1 and CDR2: MDHEN and SYDVKM. The CDR3 loop reads CAAVRGGQETQYF. The CDR3 DNA sequence: TGTGCCGCCGTTAGGGGGGGCCAAGAGACCCAGTACTTC.

The chain couples TRBV15 to TRBJ2-5; 10 nucleotides match TRBD1. V shed 4 bases, J shed 5 bases, and the junction held 7 bases outside the gene matches. CDR1 LNHNV and CDR2 YYDKDF come from the germline V gene (reference sequence). The CDR3 consists of 15 residues. CDR3 residues: CATSNPDRGDETQYF. CDR3 coding DNA: TGTGCCACCAGCAACCCGGACAGGGGGGATGAGACCCAGTACTTC. The full variable domain, its missing parts supplied by reference TRBV15 and TRBJ2-5, is DAMVIQNPRYQVTQFGKPVTLSCSQTLNHNVMYWYQQKSSQAPKLLFHYYDKDFNNEADTPDNFQSRRPNTSFCFLDIRSPGLGDTAMYLCATSNPDRGDETQYFGPGTRLLVL.

The chain combines TRBV20-1 with TRBJ2-1; D unresolved. Trimming removed 5 bases from V and 4 bases from J, with 3 bases in between. From germline, CDR1 is DFQATT and CDR2 SNEGSKA (reference sequence). The CDR3 has 10 residues. The CDR3 reads CSAPYNEQFF. As DNA, the CDR3 is TGCAGTGCTCCATACAATGAGCAGTTCTTC.

This chain connects TRBV6-5 to TRBJ2-5; TRBD1 aligns across 7 bases. J was trimmed by 8 bases and V by 6 bases; bases with no gene match: 12. This CDR3 has 14 amino acids. Germline V CDR1 and CDR2: MNHEY, SVGAGI. CDR3 residues: CASSLTGTVHTQYF. In DNA, the CDR3 is TGTGCCAGCAGCCTTACCGGGACAGTTCATACCCAGTACTTC.

This clonotype was counted a few times. The chain couples TRBV2 to TRBJ1-1, with 8 bases identical to TRBD1. The CDR3 covers 15 residues. Germline CDR1 SNHLY, CDR2 FYNNEI. The junction had 10 bases not matched to a gene; V was cut back by 6 bases and J by 4 bases. The CDR3 loop is CASRGRGRLGTEAFF. The CDR3, as DNA: TGTGCCAGCAGGGGCAGGGGGCGGTTGGGCACTGAAGCTTTCTTT. The full variable domain, its missing parts supplied by reference TRBV2 and TRBJ1-1, is EPEVTQTPSHQVTQMGQEVILRCVPISNHLYFYWYRQILGQKVEFLVSFYNNEISEKSEIFDDQFSVERPDGSNFTLKIRSTKLEDSAMYFCASRGRGRLGTEAFFGQGTRLTVV.

This clonotype was counted ten times or more. The rearrangement uses TRBV7-9 and TRBJ1-1, with D perhaps matching TRBD1 (5 bases). V lost 5 bases to trimming and J lost 0 bases, with 19 bases between them. CDR1 is SEHNR and CDR2 is FQNEAQ in the germline V gene (reference sequence). The CDR3 extends over 17 amino acids. CDR3 region: CASSHSGRGPMNTEAFF. The CDR3 nucleotides read TGTGCCAGCAGCCACTCCGGACGGGGACCTATGAACACTGAAGCTTTCTTT.